One and the same sample provided the 18 T cell receptor beta chains below, sequenced in a study of OX40 agonist ivuxolimab in advanced cancers. Generated by immunoSEQ multiplex PCR, the TCRdb table keeps only in-frame clones and is missing some. The sample yields over 95,000 clones, around 90% seen once. The source material was CD4+ or CD8+ T cells sorted from blood, sampled in a trial of the OX40 agonist ivuxolimab. These receptors all stem from an adult with an advanced solid tumor such as melanoma, head and neck, liver or kidney cancer.

This clone was counted a single time. The V gene is TRBV9, the J gene TRBJ2-7; D is perhaps TRBD1 (6 bases). V dropped 0 bases and J dropped 2 bases, with 15 bases sitting between them. The CDR3 is 16 amino acids. Per the germline V gene, CDR1 is SGDLS and CDR2 is YYNGEE. This CDR3 is CASSVGPPDRPYEQYF. The CDR3 nucleotides are TGTGCCAGCAGCGTAGGTCCCCCTGACAGGCCCTACGAGCAGTACTTC.

The chain joins TRBV5-8 to TRBJ2-1, with unresolved D. Germline CDR1 reads SGHTS; CDR2 reads YDEGEE. The V end was cut by 2 bases, the J end by 8 bases, with 17 bases between. The CDR3 loop spans 15 amino acids. The CDR3 loop is CASSFGRFLRDEQFF. CDR3 DNA sequence: TGTGCCAGCAGCTTCGGTAGATTTCTTAGGGATGAGCAGTTCTTC.

V and J are TRBV2 and TRBJ1-4, with TRBD1 matching over 8 bases. The V segment lost 10 bases and the J segment 7 bases; nucleotides outside the gene matches: 14. Germline-derived CDR1 and CDR2 are SNHLY and FYNNEI. CDR3 length: 15 amino acids. The DNA of the CDR3 is TGTGCCACCTCGATCCGCGGACAGGGAATTGAAAAACTGTTTTTT. This codes for CATSIRGQGIEKLFF.

The J gene is TRBJ2-1, the V gene TRBV19, with TRBD2 identical over 8 bases. CDR1 and CDR2 from the germline V gene are LNHDA and SQIVND (reference sequence). Germline trimming cut 2 bases from V and 12 bases from J; bases unmatched to any gene: 12. CDR3 length: 15 amino acids. CDR3 in amino acids: CASSILSSGPLRQFF. CDR3 sequence (DNA): TGTGCCAGTAGTATACTCTCTAGCGGGCCTCTTAGGCAGTTCTTC.

The rearrangement uses TRBV19 and TRBJ2-3, with 12 nucleotides matching TRBD2. Trimming took 8 bases from V and 2 from J; bases not matched to a gene: 5. Germline values: CDR1 LNHDA, CDR2 SQIVND (reference sequence). The CDR3 contains 15 residues. The CDR3 sequence: CASATSGSVTDTQYF. The CDR3 nucleotides are TGTGCCAGTGCGACTAGCGGGAGTGTCACAGATACGCAGTATTTT.

V gene TRBV19 combines with J gene TRBJ2-5; D gene uncertain. The V end lost 5 bases, the J end lost 0 bases, and 10 bases lay between the germline ends. Looked up from germline, CDR1 is LNHDA and CDR2 is SQIVND (reference sequence). The CDR3 consists of 14 residues. The DNA for the CDR3 is TGTGCCAGTAGTCTCCGCGGCTACCAAGAGACCCAGTACTTC. Protein product: CASSLRGYQETQYF. The full variable domain, in which reference TRBV19 and TRBJ2-5 provide the parts outside the CDR3, is DGGITQSPKYLFRKEGQNVTLSCEQNLNHDAMYWYRQDPGQGLRLIYYSQIVNDFQKGDIAEGYSVSREKKESFPLTVTSAQKNPTAFYLCASSLRGYQETQYFGPGTRLLVL.

The rearrangement joins TRBV19 to TRBJ2-7; D not resolved. The CDR3 runs 14 residues. Germline V gene data show CDR1 as LNHDA and CDR2 as SQIVND (reference sequence). The germline V and J ends were trimmed by 1 base and 4 bases, with 11 bases remaining between them. CDR3 nucleotides: TGTGCCAGTAGTATAGCCTTTGGGGTATACGAGCAGTACTTC. Protein product: CASSIAFGVYEQYF.

The CDR3 spells CASSFGTSGKTQYF. The DNA of the CDR3 is TGTGCCAGCAGCTTCGGGACTAGCGGGAAAACGCAGTATTTT. The rearrangement links TRBV7-3 to TRBJ2-3, with TRBD2 matching over 13 bases. This CDR3 region has 14 residues. V lost 3 bases, J lost 9 bases, and 3 bases stayed unmatched. Germline-derived CDR1 and CDR2 are SGHTA and FQGTGA.

The genes are TRBV7-9 and TRBJ2-3, with D possibly TRBD1 on 5 matching bases. Trimming removed 1 base from V and 1 base from J, with 9 bases in between. The V gene's germline CDR1 is SEHNR and CDR2 FQNEAQ (reference sequence). CDR3 length: 15 residues. The CDR3 region has the DNA TGTGCCAGCAGCTTAGGGGGCGCTCGCACAGATACGCAGTATTTT. Protein product: CASSLGGARTDTQYF.

The rearrangement uses TRBV7-9 and TRBJ2-2; D ambiguous. V shed 5 bases and J shed 5 bases, with 12 bases lying between them. Germline V gene sequence: CDR1 SEHNR, CDR2 FQNEAQ (reference sequence). The CDR3 covers 14 residues. The CDR3 coding sequence is TGTGCCAGCAGCCCACTCATGACTACCGGGGAGCTGTTTTTT. This codes for CASSPLMTTGELFF.

The genes are TRBV18 and TRBJ2-5; 7 bases line up with TRBD1. With V trimmed by 6 bases and J by 2 bases, 6 bases remained unmatched. The CDR3 is 14 residues long. Germline CDR1 is KGHSH and CDR2 is LQKENI. CDR3 in amino acids: CASSLDRTQETQYF. The CDR3 bases are TGTGCCAGCTCCCTGGACAGGACACAAGAGACCCAGTACTTC.

This clone appeared a single time. Within the sample, other DNA sequences also encode this same CDR3. V usage is TRBV19 and J usage is TRBJ2-7; TRBD2 is a possible D gene (5 bases). The V gene's germline CDR1 is LNHDA and CDR2 SQIVND (reference sequence). V was clipped by 3 bases and J by 1 base, with 10 bases between them. The CDR3 is made up of 14 amino acids. The CDR3 reads CASSIGLDSYEQYF. The CDR3 DNA follows: TGTGCCAGTAGTATTGGACTGGATTCCTACGAGCAGTACTTC.

The chain carries TRBV2 and TRBJ2-7; 12 bases are a match to TRBD2. The CDR3 loop spans 20 amino acids. Germline-derived CDR1 and CDR2 are SNHLY and FYNNEI. J lost 0 bases, V lost 2 bases, and 14 bases had no gene match. The CDR3 loop reads CASSERGLTSGRGSSYEQYF. DNA for the CDR3: TGTGCCAGCAGTGAACGGGGTTTGACTAGCGGGAGAGGCAGCTCCTACGAGCAGTACTTC.

The chain is built from TRBV9 and TRBJ2-2, with D perhaps given as TRBD1 or TRBD2 (6 bases each). Germline V gene sequence: CDR1 SGDLS, CDR2 YYNGEE. The V and J ends lost 0 bases and 3 bases respectively, with 15 bases between them. This CDR3 has 17 amino acids. DNA of the CDR3: TGTGCCAGCAGCGTAGCGGGGGCAGGGACGGACACCGGGGAGCTGTTTTTT. Protein sequence: CASSVAGAGTDTGELFF.

The V gene is TRBV2, the J gene TRBJ2-1; the match to TRBD2 covers 8 bases. Trimming cost V 0 bases and J 7 bases; bases outside gene matches: 14. CDR3 length equals 18 residues. The germline gives CDR1 SNHLY, CDR2 FYNNEI. CDR3 protein: CASSEALRNSGTWNEQFF. CDR3 coding DNA: TGTGCCAGCAGTGAAGCGCTTCGGAATAGCGGGACTTGGAATGAGCAGTTCTTC. Looking up the rest from reference TRBV2 and TRBJ2-1 gives the full variable domain: EPEVTQTPSHQVTQMGQEVILRCVPISNHLYFYWYRQILGQKVEFLVSFYNNEISEKSEIFDDQFSVERPDGSNFTLKIRSTKLEDSAMYFCASSEALRNSGTWNEQFFGPGTRLTVL.

The V gene is TRBV9, the J gene TRBJ2-1, with TRBD1 as a possible D gene (6 bases). The V gene lost 0 bases and the J gene lost 8 bases, with 15 bases spanning the gap. Germline V gene lookup returns CDR1 SGDLS and CDR2 YYNGEE. This CDR3 comprises 15 residues. The CDR3, as DNA: TGTGCCAGCAGCGTAGTCGGTACAGGGCGGGATGAGCAGTTCTTC. Its protein product is CASSVVGTGRDEQFF. The full variable domain, completed using reference TRBV9 and TRBJ2-1, is DSGVTQTPKHLITATGQRVTLRCSPRSGDLSVYWYQQSLDQGLQFLIQYYNGEERAKGNILERFSAQQFPDLHSELNLSSLELGDSALYFCASSVVGTGRDEQFFGPGTRLTVL.

J is TRBJ2-5 and V is TRBV7-2, with 7 bases matching TRBD2. Germline values: CDR1 SGHTA, CDR2 FQGNSA. This CDR3 is built from 15 residues. V lost 4 bases, J lost 4 bases, and 9 bases stayed unmatched. The CDR3 DNA sequence: TGTGCCAGCAGCTCCTTCGGGGAGGGGAGAGAGACCCAGTACTTC. It codes for CASSSFGEGRETQYF. The whole variable domain, remainder taken from reference TRBV7-2 and TRBJ2-5, is GAGVSQSPSNKVTEKGKDVELRCDPISGHTALYWYRQSLGQGLEFLIYFQGNSAPDKSGLPSDRFSAERTGGSVSTLTIQRTQQEDSAVYLCASSSFGEGRETQYFGPGTRLLVL.

Turning to this clone: This specimen includes other DNA sequences encoding the same CDR3. This chain connects TRBV2 to TRBJ1-2; D call uncertain. The V and J ends lost 2 bases and 4 bases respectively, with 11 bases between them. Per germline, CDR1 SNHLY and CDR2 FYNNEI. The length of the CDR3 is 14 residues. The CDR3: CASSERGLVYGYTF. The CDR3 DNA is TGTGCCAGCAGTGAACGAGGGTTGGTCTATGGCTACACCTTC.